This T cell receptor (beta chain) was identified in a study of blood T cell repertoires in COVID-19. About the research overall: Recovered status in Cohort 3 required two negative PCRs, clearance, or symptom resolution. The United States, Italy and Spain provided the acute and convalescent COVID-19 samples.

Profiled with immunoSEQ multiplex PCR; TCRdb holds only in-frame clones, not every one. The sample lists around 290,000 clones, 85% to 90% occurring once. Looked up from germline, CDR1 is KGHSH and CDR2 is LQKENI. This CDR3 is 15 amino acids long. Trimming pared 0 bases from V and 3 bases from J, leaving 12 bases between. Self-reported history from a screening survey and questionnaire set each donor's cohort. The source of this sequence is a woman aged 55-69 years in a cohort exposed to, infected with or recovered from COVID-19 (not recorded which). The specimen was PBMCs or T cells enriched from blood (not recorded which). The chain carries TRBV18 and TRBJ2-7; D perhaps matches TRBD1 (6 bases). CDR3 region: CASSPPLEQGYEQYF. CDR3 DNA: TGTGCCAGCTCACCACCGTTAGAACAGGGCTACGAGCAGTACTTC.